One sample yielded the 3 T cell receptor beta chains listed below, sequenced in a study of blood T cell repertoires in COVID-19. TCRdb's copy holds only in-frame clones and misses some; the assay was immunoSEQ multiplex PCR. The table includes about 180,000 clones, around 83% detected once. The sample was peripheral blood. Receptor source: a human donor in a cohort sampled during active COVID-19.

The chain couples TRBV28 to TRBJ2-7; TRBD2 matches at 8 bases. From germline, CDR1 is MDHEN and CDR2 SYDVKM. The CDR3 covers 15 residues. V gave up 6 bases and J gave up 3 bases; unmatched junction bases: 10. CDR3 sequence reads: CASSPAGVPVYEQYF. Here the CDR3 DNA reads TGTGCCAGCAGCCCAGCGGGGGTACCCGTCTACGAGCAGTACTTC.

The CDR3 region is CATSRTGGAGETQYF. CDR3 nucleotide sequence: TGTGCCACCAGCAGAACAGGGGGCGCGGGAGAGACCCAGTACTTC. The chain links TRBV15 to TRBJ2-5, with 9 positions matching TRBD1. Germline V gene data show CDR1 as LNHNV and CDR2 as YYDKDF (reference sequence). The CDR3 has 15 residues. The J segment lost 4 bases and the V segment lost 2 bases, leaving 5 bases of the junction unmatched.

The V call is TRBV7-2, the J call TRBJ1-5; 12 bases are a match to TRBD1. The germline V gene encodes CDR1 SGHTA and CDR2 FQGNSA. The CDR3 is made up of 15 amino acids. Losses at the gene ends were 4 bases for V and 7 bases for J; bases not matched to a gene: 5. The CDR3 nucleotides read TGTGCCAGCAGCTCCGGGACAGGGGGCCCCCAGCCCCAGCATTTT. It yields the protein CASSSGTGGPQPQHF.